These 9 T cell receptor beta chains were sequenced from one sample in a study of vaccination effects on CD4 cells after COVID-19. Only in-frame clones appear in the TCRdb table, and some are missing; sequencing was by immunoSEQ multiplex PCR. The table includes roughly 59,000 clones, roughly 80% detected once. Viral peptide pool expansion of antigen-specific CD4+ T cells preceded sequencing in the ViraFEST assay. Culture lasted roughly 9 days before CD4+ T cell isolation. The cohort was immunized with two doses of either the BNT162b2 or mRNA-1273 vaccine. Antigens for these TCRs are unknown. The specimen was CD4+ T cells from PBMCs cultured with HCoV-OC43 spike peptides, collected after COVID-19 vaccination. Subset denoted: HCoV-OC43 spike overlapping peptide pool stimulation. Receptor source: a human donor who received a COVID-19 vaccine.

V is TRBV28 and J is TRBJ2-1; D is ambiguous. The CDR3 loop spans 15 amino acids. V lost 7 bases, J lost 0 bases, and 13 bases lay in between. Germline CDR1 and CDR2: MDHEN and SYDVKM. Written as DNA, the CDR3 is TGTGCCAGCACTTTGGACGGCCTCTCCTACAATGAGCAGTTCTTC. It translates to CASTLDGLSYNEQFF.

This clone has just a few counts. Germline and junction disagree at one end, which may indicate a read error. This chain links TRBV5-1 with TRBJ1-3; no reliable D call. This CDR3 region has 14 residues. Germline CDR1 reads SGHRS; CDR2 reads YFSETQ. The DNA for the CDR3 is TGCGCCAGCAGGTTGGCCGGCTCTGGAAACACCATATATTTT. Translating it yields CASRLAGSGNTIYF.

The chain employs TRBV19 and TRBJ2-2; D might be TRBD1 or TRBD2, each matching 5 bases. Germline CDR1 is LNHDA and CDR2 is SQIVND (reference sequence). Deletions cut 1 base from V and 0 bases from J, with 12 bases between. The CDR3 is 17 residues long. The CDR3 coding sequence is TGTGCCAGTAGTATAGGATGGTGGGGGACGAACACCGGGGAGCTGTTTTTT. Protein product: CASSIGWWGTNTGELFF.

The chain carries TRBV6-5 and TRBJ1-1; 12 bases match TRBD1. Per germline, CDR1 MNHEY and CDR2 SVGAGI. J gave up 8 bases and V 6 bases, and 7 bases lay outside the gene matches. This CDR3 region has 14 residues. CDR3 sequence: CASRLGQGAWEAFF. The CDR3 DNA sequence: TGTGCCAGCAGACTGGGACAGGGGGCATGGGAAGCTTTCTTT.

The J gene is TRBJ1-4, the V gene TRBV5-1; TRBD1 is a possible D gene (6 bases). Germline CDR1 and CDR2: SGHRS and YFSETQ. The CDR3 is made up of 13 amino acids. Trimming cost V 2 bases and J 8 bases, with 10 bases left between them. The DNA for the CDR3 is TGCGCCAGCAGCTTCGGGGGCAACGAAAAACTGTTTTTT. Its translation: CASSFGGNEKLFF.

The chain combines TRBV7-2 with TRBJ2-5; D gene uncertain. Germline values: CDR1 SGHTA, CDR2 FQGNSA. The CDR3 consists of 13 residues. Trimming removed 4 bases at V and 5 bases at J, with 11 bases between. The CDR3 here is CASSWGFSETQYF. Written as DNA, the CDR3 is TGTGCCAGCAGCTGGGGATTTAGCGAGACCCAGTACTTC.

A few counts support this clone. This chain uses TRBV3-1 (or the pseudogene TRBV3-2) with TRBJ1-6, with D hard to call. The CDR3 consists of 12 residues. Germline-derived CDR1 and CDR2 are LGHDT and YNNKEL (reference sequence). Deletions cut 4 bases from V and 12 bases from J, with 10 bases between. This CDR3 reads CASSRAGLPLHF. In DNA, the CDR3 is TGTGCCAGCAGCCGGGCGGGTTTACCCCTCCACTTT.

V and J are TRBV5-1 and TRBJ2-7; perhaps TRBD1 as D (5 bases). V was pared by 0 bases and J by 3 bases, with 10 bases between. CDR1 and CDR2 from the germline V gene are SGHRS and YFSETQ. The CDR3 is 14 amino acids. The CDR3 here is CASSLDSGIYEQYV. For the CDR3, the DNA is TGCGCCAGCAGCTTGGATTCAGGGATCTACGAGCAGTACGTC.

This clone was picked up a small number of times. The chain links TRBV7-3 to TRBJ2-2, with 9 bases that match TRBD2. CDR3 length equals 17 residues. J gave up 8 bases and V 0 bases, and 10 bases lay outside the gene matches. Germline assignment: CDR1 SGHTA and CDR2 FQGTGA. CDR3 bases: TGTGCCAGCAGCTTAACGTTGGGACTAGCCCCTCAAGGGGAGCTGTTTTTT. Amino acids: CASSLTLGLAPQGELFF.